One and the same sample provided the 15 T cell receptor beta chains below, sequenced in a study of T cell repertoires in cytomegalovirus infection (dated by TCRdb to the late 2010s). The data were produced on an Illumina HiSeq 1500. TCRdb ran its own pipeline on the public reads, namely fastp trimming at Q25 and MiXCR clone calling, and kept in-frame beta chains. Rows with a matching CDR3 protein are joined into one entry that keeps the most common DNA and genes. Within this sample are roughly 920,000 distinct CDR3 sequences, with approximately 32% of them counted one time only. The top ten hold under 15% of the sample. These receptors' antigens are unknown. The treatment or condition label here, explained by the study, means: in vitro stimulation with specific CMV peptide epitopes to enrich CMV-specific T cells. The material was cultured CD8+ T cells from PBMCs, obtained from culture after CMV antigen stimulation. The origin of the receptors is a human donor in good health (CMV status not recorded). Some clones in this sample may be carry-over from other donors' samples.

This clonotype was counted at least ten times. The chain is built from TRBV7-6 and TRBJ1-1; D is possibly TRBD1 (5 bases). Trimming took 5 bases from V and 5 from J, leaving 18 bases between them. Germline values: CDR1 SGHVS, CDR2 FNYEAQ. The CDR3 is 15 residues long. The CDR3 nucleotides read TGTGCCAGCAGCCCAGAGCCAGGGATTAGAACTGAAGCTTTCTTT. This encodes CASSPEPGIRTEAFF. Full variable domain (missing parts from reference TRBV7-6 and TRBJ1-1): GAGVSQSPRYKVTKRGQDVALRCDPISGHVSLYWYRQALGQGPEFLTYFNYEAQQDKSGLPNDRFSAERPEGSISTLTIQRTEQRDSAMYRCASSPEPGIRTEAFFGQGTRLTVV.

V gene TRBV5-3 combines with J gene TRBJ1-2; D remains unclear. TRBV5-3 is marked as an open reading frame, function uncertain. The CDR3 is made up of 11 amino acids. V lost 8 bases and J lost 8, with 13 bases in between. The DNA for the CDR3 is TGTGCCAGCAGGACGAGAGAGGGCTACACCTTC. Its translation: CASRTREGYTF.

Many counts were recorded for this clonotype. The J gene is TRBJ1-1, the V gene TRBV7-9; D uncertain. Trimming removed 5 bases from V and 11 bases from J, with 18 bases in between. Germline values: CDR1 SEHNR, CDR2 FQNEAQ (reference sequence). This CDR3 has 13 residues. Written as DNA, the CDR3 is TGTGCCAGCAGCCCCGGCGGTCCAGAGTGGGCTTTCTTT. It specifies CASSPGGPEWAFF.

The CDR3 DNA sequence: TGCAGTGCTAGGGAAGGTCCTTCCTACGAGCAGTACGTC. It specifies CSAREGPSYEQYV. This rearrangement joins TRBV20-1 to TRBJ2-7; D not certain. The V end was cut by 3 bases, the J end by 1 base, with 10 bases between. Looked up from germline, CDR1 is DFQATT and CDR2 is SNEGSKA (reference sequence). The CDR3 spans 13 residues.

The rearrangement uses TRBV2 and TRBJ1-2, with 9 positions matching TRBD1. The junction had 11 bases not matched to a gene; V was cut back by 9 bases and J by 12 bases. Germline V CDR1 and CDR2: SNHLY, FYNNEI. The length of the CDR3 is 12 residues. CDR3 in amino acids: CARLGTGFINTF. In DNA form, the CDR3 reads TGTGCCAGGCTTGGGACAGGGTTTATCAACACCTTC.

V is TRBV4-1 and J is TRBJ2-3, with D unclear. The germline V gene has CDR1 MGHRA and CDR2 YSYEKL. Deletions cut 2 bases from V and 1 base from J, with 7 bases between. The CDR3 has 14 amino acids. The CDR3 coding sequence is TGCGCCAGCAGCCAATTTAAGGGCACAGATACGCAGTATTTT. Amino acid sequence: CASSQFKGTDTQYF.

This clonotype was picked up a small number of times. This chain connects TRBV10-3 to TRBJ2-1; a possible D gene is TRBD2 (7 bases). This CDR3 has 16 residues. Trimming removed 6 bases at V and 4 bases at J, with 19 bases between. Per the germline V gene, CDR1 is ENHRY and CDR2 is SYGVKD. The CDR3 nucleotides are TGTGCCATCAGACCTGATGGGCGGGGGACATACAATGAGCAGTTCTTC. Translated: CAIRPDGRGTYNEQFF.

The sample holds a few counts of this clonotype. A much larger clone is a single base away; this may be a read error. The gene calls are TRBV7-6 and TRBJ1-1; D remains unclear. CDR1 and CDR2 (germline): SGHVS, FNYEAQ. The CDR3 is 14 residues long. The CDR3 sequence is CVSSLGALNTEAFF. CDR3 sequence (DNA): TGTGTCAGCAGCTTAGGAGCACTGAACACTGAAGCTTTCTTT.

This clonotype appeared a few times. The CDR3, as DNA: TGTGCCAGCAGCTTCTTGGGTCCCTCGGATACGCAGTATTTT. Its protein is CASSFLGPSDTQYF. The chain has TRBV7-2 and TRBJ2-3; no definite D call. The CDR3 totals 14 residues. Germline V gene lookup returns CDR1 SGHTA and CDR2 FQGNSA. V dropped 3 bases and J dropped 6 bases, with 13 bases sitting between them.

Only a few counts were recorded for this clonotype. The chain combines TRBV12-5 with TRBJ2-1, with D maybe TRBD1 (6 bases). Germline CDR1 LGHNT, CDR2 FRNRAP. The CDR3 has 17 amino acids. V lost 3 bases and J 0 bases, leaving 15 bases between the germline ends. The chain's CDR3 is CASGFPKTGNSYNEQFF. In nucleotides, the CDR3 is TGTGCTAGTGGTTTCCCCAAGACAGGAAACTCCTACAATGAGCAGTTCTTC.

Only a few counts were recorded for this clonotype. The chain recombines TRBV12-3 or TRBV12-4 with TRBJ1-4; D gene ambiguous. The CDR3 contains 15 residues. V lost 6 bases and J lost 3, with 14 bases in between. The chain's CDR3 is CASSNQDGSNEKLFF. Here the CDR3 DNA reads TGTGCCAGCAGCAACCAGGACGGCTCTAATGAAAAACTGTTTTTT.

The chain employs TRBV11-2 and TRBJ2-5; D remains unclear. In germline, CDR1 is SGHAT, CDR2 FQNNGV. This CDR3 has 13 amino acids. Trimming pared 1 base from V and 11 bases from J, leaving 14 bases between. The CDR3 loop reads CASSLGPAVTQYF. CDR3 sequence (DNA): TGTGCCAGCAGCTTAGGTCCGGCGGTGACACAGTACTTC.

This rearrangement joins TRBV6-1 to TRBJ2-1, with no clear D. The CDR3 is 11 amino acids. V lost 2 bases and J lost 8, with 4 bases in between. Per the germline V gene, CDR1 is MNHNS and CDR2 is SASEGT. The chain's CDR3 is CASSEYYEQFF. The CDR3 DNA is TGTGCCAGCAGTGAATACTATGAGCAGTTCTTC.

This chain links TRBV6-5 with TRBJ2-7; tentative D call: TRBD1 (6 bases). This CDR3 comprises 12 residues. Looked up from germline, CDR1 is MNHEY and CDR2 is SVGAGI. V was cut by 8 bases and J by 7 bases, with 15 bases left in between. The CDR3 DNA follows: TGTGCCAGCCATACAGGGACAAGAGAGCAGTACTTC. Protein product: CASHTGTREQYF.

This clonotype was picked up many times. The chain carries TRBV27 and TRBJ1-1, with D possibly being TRBD1 (6 bases). CDR1 MNHEY and CDR2 SMNVEV come from the germline V gene (reference sequence). The CDR3 contains 13 residues. The V and J ends lost 2 bases and 4 bases respectively, with 8 bases between them. The CDR3 reads CASSLRGGTEAFF. The CDR3 nucleotides read TGTGCCAGCAGTTTAAGGGGGGGCACTGAAGCTTTCTTT.